This entry lists 22 T cell receptor beta chains sequenced from one sample in a study of blood T cell repertoires in COVID-19. Sequencing used immunoSEQ multiplex PCR; TCRdb keeps in-frame clones, though not all of them. The sample lists fewer than 250,000 clones, 80% to 90% seen once, with around 4.7% in the top ten. Sequencing was carried out using peripheral blood. The receptors stem from a woman in her sixties or seventies with acute or convalescent COVID-19.

The chain couples TRBV2 to TRBJ2-2; TRBD1 matches 10 bases. The CDR3 loop spans 14 amino acids. Trimming cost V 7 bases and J 7 bases; bases outside gene matches: 6. Germline loops: CDR1 SNHLY, CDR2 FYNNEI. DNA of the CDR3: TGTGCCAGCAATGGACAGGGGGGAATCGGGGAGCTGTTTTTT. Translating it yields CASNGQGGIGELFF.

The chain uses TRBV7-2 and TRBJ2-3; D unclear. Germline V lookup: CDR1 SGHTA, CDR2 FQGNSA. This CDR3 region has 14 residues. V lost 5 bases, J lost 2 bases, and 11 bases lay in between. As DNA, the CDR3 is TGTGCCAGCAGCCTAAGCTCCTACACAGATACGCAGTATTTT. Amino acid sequence: CASSLSSYTDTQYF.

V and J are TRBV19 and TRBJ1-5; unclear D gene. The CDR3 spans 13 residues. Germline V CDR1 and CDR2: LNHDA, SQIVND (reference sequence). The V end lost 5 bases, the J end lost 0 bases, and 5 bases lay between the germline ends. CDR3 in amino acids: CASSVLSNQPQHF. CDR3 bases: TGTGCCAGTAGTGTACTTAGCAATCAGCCCCAGCATTTT.

The chain carries TRBV6-2 or TRBV6-3 and TRBJ2-2; TRBD1 agrees at 8 bases. This CDR3 comprises 16 residues. The V gene's germline CDR1 is MNHEY and CDR2 SVGEGT. The ends lost 3 bases at V and 2 bases at J; junction bases unmatched: 5. CDR3 nucleotide sequence: TGTGCCAGCAGTTATAGGACAGGGATCAACACCGGGGAGCTGTTTTTT. Translated, it gives CASSYRTGINTGELFF.

V and J are TRBV3-1 (or the pseudogene TRBV3-2) and TRBJ1-6; no definite D call. Trimming cost V 0 bases and J 7 bases, with 19 bases left between them. CDR1 is LGHDT and CDR2 is YNNKEL in the germline V gene (reference sequence). The CDR3 totals 18 residues. This chain's CDR3 is CASSQDLATATINSPLHF. CDR3 sequence (DNA): TGTGCCAGCAGCCAAGATTTAGCAACTGCCACGATCAATTCACCCCTCCACTTT.

This chain uses TRBV29-1 with TRBJ2-3; TRBD1 might be the D (6 bases). V was trimmed by 6 bases and J by 3 bases, leaving 13 bases between them. There are 13 residues in the CDR3. Germline V gene lookup returns CDR1 SQVTM and CDR2 ANQGSEA. CDR3 bases: TGCAGCGTGAGGACAGATGGAACAGATACGCAGTATTTT. Its protein is CSVRTDGTDTQYF.

The CDR3 loop is CASSSRQGEAFF. CDR3 nucleotide sequence: TGTGCCAGTAGTTCACGACAGGGGGAAGCTTTCTTT. The chain joins TRBV19 to TRBJ1-1, with 8 bases that match TRBD1. CDR1 LNHDA and CDR2 SQIVND come from the germline V gene (reference sequence). This CDR3 contains 12 residues. V was clipped by 5 bases and J by 8 bases; unmatched bases: 4.

The chain combines TRBV29-1 with TRBJ2-1; perhaps TRBD2 as D (7 bases). Germline CDR1 is SQVTM and CDR2 is ANQGSEA. V shed 6 bases and J shed 8 bases, with 17 bases lying between them. The CDR3 is made up of 13 amino acids. The CDR3 DNA follows: TGCAGCGTCGGGACTAACGGGGGCGATGAGCAGTTCTTC. Translating it yields CSVGTNGGDEQFF.

The chain links TRBV12-3 or TRBV12-4 to TRBJ1-2, with 9 bases that match TRBD1. Trimming cost V 5 bases and J 7 bases; bases outside gene matches: 2. The CDR3 loop spans 12 amino acids. The CDR3 sequence: CASSATGGGYTF. The CDR3 DNA reads TGTGCCAGCAGTGCGACAGGGGGTGGCTACACCTTC.

The V gene is TRBV6-6, the J gene TRBJ2-7; 11 bases are shared with TRBD1. Unmatched junction bases numbered 8, after V lost 8 bases and J lost 5 bases. CDR1 is MNHNY, CDR2 SVGAGI, per germline (reference sequence). This CDR3 region has 14 residues. The CDR3 DNA sequence: TGTGCCAGCGCCGGACAGGGGGCCCACAACGAGCAGTACTTC. Its protein product is CASAGQGAHNEQYF.

Concerning this clone: Other DNA variants within this sample encode the same CDR3. The genes are TRBV5-1 and TRBJ1-2; D not resolved. Germline CDR1 SGHRS, CDR2 YFSETQ. Trimming stripped 0 bases from V and 2 bases from J, with 5 bases between. This CDR3 has 13 amino acids. CDR3 coding DNA: TGCGCCAGCAGCTTGGGGCAGAACTATGGCTACACCTTC. This codes for CASSLGQNYGYTF.

The gene calls are TRBV28 and TRBJ1-1; 8 nucleotides align to TRBD1. CDR3 length: 12 amino acids. Per germline, CDR1 MDHEN and CDR2 SYDVKM. The trim removed 5 bases at V and 11 bases at J, leaving 7 bases unmatched. The CDR3 loop reads CASSLLTGAAFF. The CDR3 DNA reads as TGTGCCAGCAGTCTCCTGACAGGGGCGGCTTTCTTT.

V and J are TRBV18 and TRBJ2-2, with D tentatively TRBD1 (6 bases). Trimming cost V 6 bases and J 3 bases, with 17 bases left between them. The germline V gene has CDR1 KGHSH and CDR2 LQKENI. The CDR3 runs to 16 residues. The CDR3 loop reads CASSLLQGIDTGELFF. The CDR3 nucleotides are TGTGCCAGCTCCCTATTACAGGGAATCGACACCGGGGAGCTGTTTTTT.

The chain uses TRBV5-5 and TRBJ1-2; maybe TRBD1 (6 bases). The CDR3 runs to 13 residues. In germline, CDR1 is SGHKS, CDR2 YYEKEE (reference sequence). V gave up 4 bases and J gave up 1 base, with 8 bases separating them. CDR3 protein: CASSPDSNYGYTF. For the CDR3, the DNA is TGTGCCAGCAGCCCGGACAGTAACTATGGCTACACCTTC. Full variable domain (outside the CDR3, taken from reference TRBV5-5 and TRBJ1-2): DAGVTQSPTHLIKTRGQQVTLRCSPISGHKSVSWYQQVLGQGPQFIFQYYEKEERGRGNFPDRFSARQFPNYSSELNVNALLLGDSALYLCASSPDSNYGYTFGSGTRLTVV.

The V gene is TRBV30, the J gene TRBJ1-4; 8 bases fit TRBD1. V lost 2 bases and J lost 8; bases outside the gene matches: 7. Germline V gene data show CDR1 as GTSNPN and CDR2 as SVGIG (reference sequence). This CDR3 spans 14 amino acids. CDR3 sequence reads: CAWSSTGGREKLFF. The CDR3 bases are TGTGCCTGGAGTTCCACAGGGGGGCGGGAAAAACTGTTTTTT. The full variable domain, in which reference TRBV30 and TRBJ1-4 provide the parts outside the CDR3, is SQTIHQWPATLVQPVGSPLSLECTVEGTSNPNLYWYRQAAGRGLQLLFYSVGIGQISSEVPQNLSASRPQDRQFILSSKKLLLSDSGFYLCAWSSTGGREKLFFGSGTQLSVL.

This chain uses TRBV4-1 with TRBJ1-2; 7 positions match TRBD1. Germline values: CDR1 MGHRA, CDR2 YSYEKL. The length of the CDR3 is 13 residues. V trimming: 0 bases; J trimming: 8 bases; junction bases outside the gene matches: 3. The chain's CDR3 is CASSQERGLGYTF. As DNA, the CDR3 is TGCGCCAGCAGCCAAGAAAGGGGGCTAGGCTACACCTTC.

The chain combines TRBV6-1 with TRBJ1-1; a possible D gene is TRBD1 (5 bases). Per germline, CDR1 MNHNS and CDR2 SASEGT. Trimming cost V 3 bases and J 10 bases, with 21 bases left between them. The CDR3 has 15 residues. In DNA, the CDR3 is TGTGCCAGCAGTGAGGGGGGACTCCCCAAAGGTCTAGCTTTCTTT. It translates to CASSEGGLPKGLAFF.

J is TRBJ2-3 and V is TRBV5-6, with 7 bases that match TRBD2. CDR1 SGHDT and CDR2 YYEEEE come from the germline V gene. V dropped 2 bases and J dropped 0; count of bases not matched to a gene: 3. The CDR3 totals 15 residues. The CDR3, as DNA: TGTGCCAGCAGCTTAGCCGGGGGGAGCACAGATACGCAGTATTTT. It yields the protein CASSLAGGSTDTQYF.

The chain carries TRBV5-1 and TRBJ2-2, with TRBD1 matching 10 bases. CDR1 and CDR2 (germline): SGHRS, YFSETQ. V gave up 4 bases and J gave up 6 bases; unmatched junction bases: 6. The CDR3 extends over 15 amino acids. As DNA, the CDR3 is TGCGCCAGCAGCCCCGGACAGGGGGTCGCCGGGGAGCTGTTTTTT. Translated, it gives CASSPGQGVAGELFF.

The chain joins TRBV28 to TRBJ1-2, with no clear D. In germline, CDR1 is MDHEN, CDR2 SYDVKM. V was pared by 2 bases and J by 0 bases, with 4 bases between. This CDR3 contains 13 residues. CDR3 DNA sequence: TGTGCCAGCAGTTTACGGGCTAACTATGGCTACACCTTC. This sequence encodes CASSLRANYGYTF.

This clone was observed once. The rearrangement links TRBV5-8 to TRBJ1-2; D gene ambiguous. This CDR3 contains 15 residues. V was cut by 4 bases and J by 6 bases, with 19 bases left in between. Germline V gene sequence: CDR1 SGHTS, CDR2 YDEGEE. In nucleotides, the CDR3 is TGTGCCAGCAGCCACACGAGAGGGCAGGACGATGGCTACACCTTC. Protein product: CASSHTRGQDDGYTF.

V gene TRBV4-2 combines with J gene TRBJ2-1, with 8 bases that match TRBD2. The CDR3 totals 16 residues. Germline loops: CDR1 LGHNA, CDR2 YNFKEQ. J was trimmed by 8 bases and V by 1 base; bases with no gene match: 10. The CDR3 here is CASSQAAGGGRDEQFF. The CDR3 coding sequence is TGTGCCAGCAGCCAAGCGGCGGGGGGTGGTAGGGATGAGCAGTTCTTC.